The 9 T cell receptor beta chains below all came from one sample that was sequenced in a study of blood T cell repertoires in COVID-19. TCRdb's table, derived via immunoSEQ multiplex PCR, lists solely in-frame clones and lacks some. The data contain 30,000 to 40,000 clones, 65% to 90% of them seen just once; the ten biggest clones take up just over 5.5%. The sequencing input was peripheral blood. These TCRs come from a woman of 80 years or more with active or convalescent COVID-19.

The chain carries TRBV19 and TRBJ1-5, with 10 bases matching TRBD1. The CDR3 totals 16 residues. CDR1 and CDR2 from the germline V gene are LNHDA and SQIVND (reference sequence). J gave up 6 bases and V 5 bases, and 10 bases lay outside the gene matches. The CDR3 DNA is TGTGCCAGTAGTTACCCGGGACAGGGGTTGGGTCAGCCCCAGCATTTT. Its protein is CASSYPGQGLGQPQHF.

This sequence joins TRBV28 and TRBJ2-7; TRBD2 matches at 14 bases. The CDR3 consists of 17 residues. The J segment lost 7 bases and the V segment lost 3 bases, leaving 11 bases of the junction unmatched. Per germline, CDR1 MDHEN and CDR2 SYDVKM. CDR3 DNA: TGTGCCAGCAGTTTGACTAGCGGGGGGGGTGGTACGGGAGAGCAGTACTTC. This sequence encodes CASSLTSGGGGTGEQYF. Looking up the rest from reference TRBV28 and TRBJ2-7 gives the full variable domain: DVKVTQSSRYLVKRTGEKVFLECVQDMDHENMFWYRQDPGLGLRLIYFSYDVKMKEKGDIPEGYSVSREKKERFSLILESASTNQTSMYLCASSLTSGGGGTGEQYFGPGTRLTVT.

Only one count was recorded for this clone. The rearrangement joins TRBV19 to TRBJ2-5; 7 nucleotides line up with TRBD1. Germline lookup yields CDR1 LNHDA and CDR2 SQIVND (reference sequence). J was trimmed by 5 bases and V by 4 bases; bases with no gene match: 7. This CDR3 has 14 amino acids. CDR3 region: CASSNRGAKETQYF. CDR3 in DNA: TGTGCCAGTAGTAACAGGGGCGCCAAGGAGACCCAGTACTTC.

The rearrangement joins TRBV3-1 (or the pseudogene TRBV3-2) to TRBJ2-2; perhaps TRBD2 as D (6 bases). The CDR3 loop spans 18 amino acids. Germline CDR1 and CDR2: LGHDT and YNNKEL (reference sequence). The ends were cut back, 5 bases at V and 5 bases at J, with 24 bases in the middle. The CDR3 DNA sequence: TGTGCCAGCAGCGCTAGACTAGTCCCTTCGCGTCGGACCGGGGAGCTGTTTTTT. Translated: CASSARLVPSRRTGELFF.

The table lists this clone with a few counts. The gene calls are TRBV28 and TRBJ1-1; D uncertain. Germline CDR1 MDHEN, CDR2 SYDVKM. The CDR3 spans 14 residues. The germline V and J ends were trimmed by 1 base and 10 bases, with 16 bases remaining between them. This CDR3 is CASSLLVAAMGAFF. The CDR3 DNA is TGTGCCAGCAGTTTATTAGTAGCGGCGATGGGAGCTTTCTTT.

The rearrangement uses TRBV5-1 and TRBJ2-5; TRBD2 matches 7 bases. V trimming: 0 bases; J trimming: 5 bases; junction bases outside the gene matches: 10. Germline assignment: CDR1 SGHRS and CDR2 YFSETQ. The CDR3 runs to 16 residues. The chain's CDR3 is CASSLDGTKRAETQYF. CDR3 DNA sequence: TGCGCCAGCAGCTTGGATGGGACTAAGCGTGCGGAGACCCAGTACTTC.

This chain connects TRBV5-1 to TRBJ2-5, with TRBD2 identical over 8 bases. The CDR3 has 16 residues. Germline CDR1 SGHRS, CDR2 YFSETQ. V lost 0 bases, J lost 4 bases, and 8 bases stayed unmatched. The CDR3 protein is CASSLVGREGRETQYF. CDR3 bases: TGCGCCAGCAGCTTGGTCGGGAGGGAAGGTCGAGAGACCCAGTACTTC.

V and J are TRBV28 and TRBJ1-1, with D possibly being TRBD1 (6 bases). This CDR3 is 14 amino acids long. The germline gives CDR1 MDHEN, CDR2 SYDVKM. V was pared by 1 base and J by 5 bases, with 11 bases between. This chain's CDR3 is CASSLLGAQTEAFF. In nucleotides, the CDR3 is TGTGCCAGCAGTTTATTGGGGGCGCAGACTGAAGCTTTCTTT.

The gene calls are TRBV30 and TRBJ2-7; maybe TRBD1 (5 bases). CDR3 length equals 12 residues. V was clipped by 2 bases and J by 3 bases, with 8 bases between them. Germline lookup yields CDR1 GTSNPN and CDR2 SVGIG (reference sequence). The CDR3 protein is CAWSTDSYEQYF. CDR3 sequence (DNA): TGTGCCTGGAGTACAGACAGCTACGAGCAGTACTTC.